The clone carrying this TCR beta chain has a count of ten or more. What it binds is not known. This sample is drawn from a study of blood T cells in healthy people across ages. Each donor had roughly 10 milliliters of peripheral blood drawn. Isolation recovered at least 6.5 million PBMCs from every sample. The second PCR ran about 6 to 11 cycles with a sample-barcoded 5' primer and J-beta primers. Each CDR3 protein is one row after TCRdb ran MiXCR on the 5' RACE reads. This sample has about 290,000 distinct CDR3 sequences, with around 27% found just once. Germline assignment: CDR1 LNHNV and CDR2 YYDKDF (reference sequence). The CDR3 is made up of 14 amino acids. The junction had 7 bases not matched to a gene; V was cut back by 0 bases and J by 16 bases. Overall study results and limits: Diversity of TCR beta correlated strongly with naive T cell percentage. Comparison with aged donors showed that long-lived donors had more naive CD4+ cells and higher diversity.

Sequencing input: blood. The receptor was isolated from an older woman in good health. The chain couples TRBV15 to TRBJ2-1, with 12 bases identical to TRBD2. CDR3 sequence reads: CATSRERTSGIVFF. In DNA, the CDR3 is TGTGCCACCAGCAGAGAGAGGACTAGCGGGATCGTTTTCTTC.